A selection of T cell receptor beta chains follows, all from one sample in a study of T-cell reconstitution after alpha-beta-depleted transplantation in children. TCRdb redid the calling of the PCR reads with MiXCR, one entry per CDR3 protein. Of about 230,000 distinct CDR3 sequences in the sample, 9.7% are singletons; the top ten hold 5% to 5.5%. The sample here was PBMCs from the stem cell graft donor, taken from the stem cell graft. Every receptor here comes from a human donor who donated a stem cell graft to a child with SCID. Both conserved end residues are part of each CDR3. Each record gives: D gene, J gene, clone size, V gene, CDR3 DNA, CDR3 protein. D genes are given only for firm matches. The size field is filled for only some rows; it gives once, few, many or a size class.

d_call: NA; j_call: TRBJ2-3; clone_size: once; v_call: TRBV5-1; cdr3_nt: TGCGCCAGCAGCAGAGGGCTAGGGGGGGAGACAGATACGCAGTATTTT; cdr3_aa: CASSRGLGGETDTQYF
d_call: NA; j_call: TRBJ2-2; clone_size: many; v_call: TRBV6-5; cdr3_nt: TGTGCCAGCAGTTACCTACAGAACACCGGGGAGCTGTTTTTT; cdr3_aa: CASSYLQNTGELFF
d_call: NA; j_call: TRBJ1-5; clone_size: many; v_call: TRBV10-3; cdr3_nt: TGTGCCATCAGTGGAATGGGACAGCCCCAGCATTTT; cdr3_aa: CAISGMGQPQHF
d_call: NA; j_call: TRBJ2-1; clone_size: many; v_call: TRBV20-1; cdr3_nt: TGCAGTGGGTACCAGGGACCCAATGAGCAGTTCTTC; cdr3_aa: CSGYQGPNEQFF
d_call: NA; j_call: TRBJ2-7; clone_size: many; v_call: TRBV6-2/TRBV6-3; cdr3_nt: TGTGCCAGCAGTTTTCAGACATACTCCTACGAGCAGTACTTC; cdr3_aa: CASSFQTYSYEQYF
d_call: NA; j_call: TRBJ1-5; clone_size: many; v_call: TRBV12-3/TRBV12-4; cdr3_nt: TGTGCCAGCAGTTCGAAGTTCAATCAGCCCCAGCATTTT; cdr3_aa: CASSSKFNQPQHF
d_call: NA; j_call: TRBJ2-5; clone_size: many; v_call: TRBV12-3/TRBV12-4; cdr3_nt: TGTGCCAGCAGTTTGATCGATGTCCGCCGACAGACCCAGTACTTC; cdr3_aa: CASSLIDVRRQTQYF
d_call: NA; j_call: TRBJ2-3; clone_size: many; v_call: TRBV11-2; cdr3_nt: TGTGCCAGCAGCTTAGGGGGGGCCTCAGATACGCAGTATTTT; cdr3_aa: CASSLGGASDTQYF
d_call: NA; j_call: TRBJ1-5; clone_size: many; v_call: TRBV4-3; cdr3_nt: TGCGCCAGCAGCTATGGGATGGATCAGCCCCAGCATTTT; cdr3_aa: CASSYGMDQPQHF
d_call: NA; j_call: TRBJ1-3; clone_size: many; v_call: TRBV12-3/TRBV12-4; cdr3_nt: TGTGCCAGCAGTTTCAGCCGGGGACCTGGAAACACCATATATTTT; cdr3_aa: CASSFSRGPGNTIYF
d_call: NA; j_call: TRBJ1-1; clone_size: many; v_call: TRBV7-9; cdr3_nt: TGTGCCAGCAGCTTTTGGGAACGCGGGGACACTGAAGCTTTCTTT; cdr3_aa: CASSFWERGDTEAFF
d_call: TRBD1; j_call: TRBJ2-3; clone_size: many; v_call: TRBV5-1; cdr3_nt: TGCGCCAGCAGCTCGGTGAGGACAGGGGAAAGCACAGATACGCAGTATTTT; cdr3_aa: CASSSVRTGESTDTQYF
d_call: NA; j_call: TRBJ2-1; clone_size: NA; v_call: TRBV5-5; cdr3_nt: TGTGCCAGCAGCTTTCGGACAGCAACTTACTACAATGAGCAGTTCTTC; cdr3_aa: CASSFRTATYYNEQFF
d_call: TRBD1; j_call: TRBJ2-3; clone_size: many; v_call: TRBV30; cdr3_nt: TGTGCCTGGAGTGTACAGGGGCTGGGGGATACGCAGTATTTT; cdr3_aa: CAWSVQGLGDTQYF
d_call: NA; j_call: TRBJ1-2; clone_size: many; v_call: TRBV4-2; cdr3_nt: TGTGCCAGCAGCCAAGTTGGGGCCCGGATGGGCTACACCTTC; cdr3_aa: CASSQVGARMGYTF
d_call: TRBD2; j_call: TRBJ2-5; clone_size: many; v_call: TRBV20-1; cdr3_nt: TGCAGTGCTAGGGTAGCGGGGGCCGATCAAGAGACCCAGTACTTC; cdr3_aa: CSARVAGADQETQYF
d_call: NA; j_call: TRBJ1-3; clone_size: many; v_call: TRBV4-3; cdr3_nt: TGCGCCAGCAGCCAAGGTCACGGGGGGACTGGAAACACCATATATTTT; cdr3_aa: CASSQGHGGTGNTIYF